The sequence of this TCR beta chain was determined in a study of blood T cells in healthy people across ages. General study results and limits: Long-lived donors exceeded aged donors in naive CD4+ cells and diversity. The unsorted PBMCs prevented any conclusive comparison of naive versus antigen-experienced cells. Per million T cells, TCR beta diversity dropped roughly linearly as age increased.

The second PCR ran roughly 6 to 11 cycles with a sample-barcoded 5' primer and J-beta primers. Sequencing of every sample gave 3 million or more CDR3-containing paired-end reads. TCRdb ran MiXCR on the 5' RACE reads and lists one entry per CDR3 protein. The sample lists around 940,000 distinct CDR3 sequences; 51% were seen once. This CDR3 has 17 amino acids. Trimming shortened V by 5 bases and J by 2 bases, and 19 bases separated the two germline ends. Germline CDR1 and CDR2: MNHEY and SVGAGI. Remarks on this clonotype: Its antigen is still unknown. Since no conserved phenylalanine or tryptophan closes the CDR3, a read error is the likely cause.

The receptor comes from an older woman in good health. V usage is TRBV6-5 and J usage is TRBJ2-4, with D perhaps given as TRBD1 or TRBD2 (5 bases each). The source material was blood. This chain's CDR3 is CASSNPSGGVTKNIQYS. The CDR3 DNA reads as TGTGCCAGCAGTAACCCGAGTGGGGGTGTCACCAAAAACATTCAGTACTCC.